The clone carrying this TCR beta chain has only a few counts. This CDR3 is built from 15 residues. Unmatched junction bases numbered 7, after V lost 4 bases and J lost 2 bases. CDR1 SGHRS and CDR2 YFSETQ come from the germline V gene. This record comes from a study of identical twins. TCRdb re-called the 5' RACE reads through MiXCR, storing one row per CDR3 protein. The table shows about 190,000 distinct CDR3 sequences, with roughly 15% occurring only once. Another study also made use of these data, one on T cells expressing NK-cell markers. As reported in that work: Obtained from sorted CD3+CD56+NKG2C+, CD3+CD56+NKG2C- and CD3+CD56-NKG2C+ T cells were the TCR beta repertoires.

The sequence was obtained from a young woman in good health. Material for sequencing was CD8+ T cells sorted from blood. The chain employs TRBV5-1 and TRBJ2-5; TRBD1 matches at 8 bases. CDR3: CASSPSTGDQETQYF. Here the CDR3 DNA reads TGCGCCAGCAGCCCGTCGACAGGGGATCAAGAGACCCAGTACTTC.